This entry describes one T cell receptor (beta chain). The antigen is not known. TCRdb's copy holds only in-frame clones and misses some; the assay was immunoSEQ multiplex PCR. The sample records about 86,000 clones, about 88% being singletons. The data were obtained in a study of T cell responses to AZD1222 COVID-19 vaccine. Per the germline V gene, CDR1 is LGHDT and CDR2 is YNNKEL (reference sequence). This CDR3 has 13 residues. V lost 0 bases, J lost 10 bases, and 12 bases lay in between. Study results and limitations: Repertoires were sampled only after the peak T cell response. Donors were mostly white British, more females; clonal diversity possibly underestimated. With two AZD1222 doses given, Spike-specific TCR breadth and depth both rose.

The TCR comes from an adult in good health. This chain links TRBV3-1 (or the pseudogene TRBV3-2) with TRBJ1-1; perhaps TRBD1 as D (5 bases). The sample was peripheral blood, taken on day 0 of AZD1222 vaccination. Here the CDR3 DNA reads TGTGCCAGCAGCCAAGAAGGAGGGGAAGGAGCTTTCTTT. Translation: CASSQEGGEGAFF.